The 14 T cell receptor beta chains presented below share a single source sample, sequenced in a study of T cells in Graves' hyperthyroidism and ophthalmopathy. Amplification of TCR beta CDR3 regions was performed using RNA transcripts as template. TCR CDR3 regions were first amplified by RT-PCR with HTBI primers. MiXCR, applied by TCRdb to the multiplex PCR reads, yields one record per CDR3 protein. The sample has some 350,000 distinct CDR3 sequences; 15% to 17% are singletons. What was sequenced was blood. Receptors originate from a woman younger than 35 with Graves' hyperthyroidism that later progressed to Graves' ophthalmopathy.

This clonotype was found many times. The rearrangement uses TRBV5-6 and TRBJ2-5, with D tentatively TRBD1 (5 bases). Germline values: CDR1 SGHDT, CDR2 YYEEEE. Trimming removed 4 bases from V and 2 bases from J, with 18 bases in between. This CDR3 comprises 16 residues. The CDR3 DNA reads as TGTGCCAGCAGCCGGAGTGGGGCCGGAGAACAAGAGACCCAGTACTTC. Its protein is CASSRSGAGEQETQYF.

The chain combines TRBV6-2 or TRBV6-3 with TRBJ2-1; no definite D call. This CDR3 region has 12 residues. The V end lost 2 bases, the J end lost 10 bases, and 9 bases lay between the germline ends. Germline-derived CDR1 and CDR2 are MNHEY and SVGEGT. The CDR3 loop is CASSYPNIEQFF. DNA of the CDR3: TGTGCCAGCAGTTACCCGAATATCGAGCAGTTCTTC.

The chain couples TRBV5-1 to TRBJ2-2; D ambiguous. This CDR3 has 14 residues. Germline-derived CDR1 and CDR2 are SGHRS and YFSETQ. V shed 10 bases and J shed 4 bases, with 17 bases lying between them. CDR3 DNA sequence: TGCGCCTCAGAGGACGCCCCAGCCACCGGGGAGCTGTTTTTT. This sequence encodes CASEDAPATGELFF.

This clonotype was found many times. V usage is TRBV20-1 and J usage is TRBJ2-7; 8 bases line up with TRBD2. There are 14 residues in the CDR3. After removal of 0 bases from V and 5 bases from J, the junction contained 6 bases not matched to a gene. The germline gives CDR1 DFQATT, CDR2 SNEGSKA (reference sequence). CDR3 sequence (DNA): TGCAGTGCTAGAGATCTCTCGGGGGGGCACGAGCAGTACTTC. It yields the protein CSARDLSGGHEQYF.

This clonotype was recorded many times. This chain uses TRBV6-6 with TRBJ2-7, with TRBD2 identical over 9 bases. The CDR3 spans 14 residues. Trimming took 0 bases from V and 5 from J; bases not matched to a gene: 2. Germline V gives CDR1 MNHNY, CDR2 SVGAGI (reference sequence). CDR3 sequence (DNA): TGTGCCAGCAGTTACTCCGGCGGGGGGGACGAGCAGTACTTC. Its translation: CASSYSGGGDEQYF.

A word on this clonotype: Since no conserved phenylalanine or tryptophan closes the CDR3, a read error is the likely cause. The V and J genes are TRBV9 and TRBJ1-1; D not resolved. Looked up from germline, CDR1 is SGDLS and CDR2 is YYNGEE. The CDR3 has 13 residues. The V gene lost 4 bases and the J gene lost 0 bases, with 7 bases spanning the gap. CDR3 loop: CASSTSMNTEAFV. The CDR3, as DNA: TGTGCCAGCAGCACTTCCATGAACACTGAAGCTTTCGTT.

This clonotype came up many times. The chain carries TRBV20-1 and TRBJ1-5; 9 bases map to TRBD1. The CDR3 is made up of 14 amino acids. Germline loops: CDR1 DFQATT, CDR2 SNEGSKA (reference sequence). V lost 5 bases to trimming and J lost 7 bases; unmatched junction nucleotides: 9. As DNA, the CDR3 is TGCAGTGCTTCCGGGACAGGGTTTTGGCAGCCCCAGCATTTT. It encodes CSASGTGFWQPQHF.

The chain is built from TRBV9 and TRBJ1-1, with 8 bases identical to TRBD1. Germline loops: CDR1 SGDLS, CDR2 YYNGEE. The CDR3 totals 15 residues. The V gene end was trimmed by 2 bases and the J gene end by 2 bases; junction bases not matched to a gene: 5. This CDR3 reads CASSVGQGINTEAFF. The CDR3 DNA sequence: TGTGCCAGCAGCGTTGGACAGGGAATAAACACTGAAGCTTTCTTT.

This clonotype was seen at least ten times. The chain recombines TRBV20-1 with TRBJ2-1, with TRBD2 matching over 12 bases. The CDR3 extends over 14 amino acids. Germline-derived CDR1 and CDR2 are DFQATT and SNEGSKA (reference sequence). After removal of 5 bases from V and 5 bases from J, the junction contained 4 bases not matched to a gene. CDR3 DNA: TGCAGTGCTCTAGCGGGAGGGGCCCACAATGAGCAGTTCTTC. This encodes CSALAGGAHNEQFF.

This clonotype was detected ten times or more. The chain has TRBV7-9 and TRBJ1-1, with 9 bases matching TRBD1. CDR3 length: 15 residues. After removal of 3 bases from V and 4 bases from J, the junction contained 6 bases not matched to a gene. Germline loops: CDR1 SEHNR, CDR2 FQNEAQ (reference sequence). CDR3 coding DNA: TGTGCCAGCAGCTTCCGACAGGGGGATAGCACTGAAGCTTTCTTT. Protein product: CASSFRQGDSTEAFF.

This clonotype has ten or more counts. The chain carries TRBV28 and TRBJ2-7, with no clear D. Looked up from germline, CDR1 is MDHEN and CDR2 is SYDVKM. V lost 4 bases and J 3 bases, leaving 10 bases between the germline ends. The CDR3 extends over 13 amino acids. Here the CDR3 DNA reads TGTGCCAGCAGTTCCGGGCCGCTCTACGAGCAGTACTTC. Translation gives CASSSGPLYEQYF.

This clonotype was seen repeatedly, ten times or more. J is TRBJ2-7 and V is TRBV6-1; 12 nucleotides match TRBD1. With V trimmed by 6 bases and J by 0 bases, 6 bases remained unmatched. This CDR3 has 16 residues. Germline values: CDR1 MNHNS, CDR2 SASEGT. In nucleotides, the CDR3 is TGTGCCAGCAGCGGGACAGGGGGCTTCGCCTCCTACGAGCAGTACTTC. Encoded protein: CASSGTGGFASYEQYF.

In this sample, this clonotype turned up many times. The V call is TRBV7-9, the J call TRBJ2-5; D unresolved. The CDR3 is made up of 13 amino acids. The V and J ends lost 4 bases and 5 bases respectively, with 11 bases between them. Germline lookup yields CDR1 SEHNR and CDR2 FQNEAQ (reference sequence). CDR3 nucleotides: TGTGCCAGCAGCTCGTTAGAGTGGGAGACCCAGTACTTC. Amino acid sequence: CASSSLEWETQYF. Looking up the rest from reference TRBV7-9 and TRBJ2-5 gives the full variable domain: DTGVSQNPRHKITKRGQNVTFRCDPISEHNRLYWYRQTLGQGPEFLTYFQNEAQLEKSRLLSDRFSAERPKGSFSTLEIQRTEQGDSAMYLCASSSLEWETQYFGPGTRLLVL.

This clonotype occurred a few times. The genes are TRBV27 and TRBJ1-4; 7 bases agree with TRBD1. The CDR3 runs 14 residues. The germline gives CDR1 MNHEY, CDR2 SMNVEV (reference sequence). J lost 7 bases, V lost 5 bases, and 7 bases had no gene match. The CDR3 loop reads CASSRGREGEKLFF. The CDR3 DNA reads TGTGCCAGCAGTAGGGGGCGCGAGGGTGAAAAACTGTTTTTT.